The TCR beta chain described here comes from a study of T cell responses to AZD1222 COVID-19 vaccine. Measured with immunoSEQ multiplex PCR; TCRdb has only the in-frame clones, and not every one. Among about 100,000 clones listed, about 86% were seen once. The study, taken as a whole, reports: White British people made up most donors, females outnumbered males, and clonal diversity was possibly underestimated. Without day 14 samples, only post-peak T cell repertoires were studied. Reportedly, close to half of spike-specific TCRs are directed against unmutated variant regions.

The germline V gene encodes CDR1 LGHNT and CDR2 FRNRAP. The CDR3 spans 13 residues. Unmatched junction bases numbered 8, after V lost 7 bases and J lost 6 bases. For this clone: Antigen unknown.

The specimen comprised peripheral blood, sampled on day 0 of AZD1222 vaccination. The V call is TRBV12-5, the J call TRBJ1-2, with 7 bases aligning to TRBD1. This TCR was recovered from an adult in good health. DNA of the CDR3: TGTGCTAGTGCTGAGACAGGGCCTAATGGCTACACCTTC. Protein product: CASAETGPNGYTF.